These T cell receptor beta chains were read from a single sample in a study of blood T cell repertoires in COVID-19. This table comes from immunoSEQ multiplex PCR, and its TCRdb copy is limited to in-frame clones, with some not included. The sample includes some 210,000 clones, roughly 86% seen only once; the top ten take 7.6%. Sample: peripheral blood. Receptor source: a woman aged 50 to 65 with active or convalescent COVID-19. Each CDR3 is given with its conserved first and last residue. The order of the fields is CDR3 protein, CDR3 DNA, clone size, D gene, J gene, V gene. D genes are given only for firm matches. Rows may omit the clone size; those that give it use once, few, many or a size class.

CDR3 protein: CASSILGTGNTEAFF; CDR3 DNA: TGTGCCAGTAGTATCCTAGGCACAGGGAACACTGAAGCTTTCTTT; clone size: NA; D gene: NA; J gene: TRBJ1-1; V gene: TRBV19
CDR3 protein: CASSEGHRQDFGYTF; CDR3 DNA: TGTGCCAGCAGCGAAGGTCATCGACAGGATTTTGGCTACACCTTC; clone size: NA; D gene: NA; J gene: TRBJ1-2; V gene: TRBV5-5
CDR3 protein: CSVRTGWGNTIYF; CDR3 DNA: TGCAGCGTTCGAACAGGGTGGGGGAACACCATATATTTT; clone size: NA; D gene: NA; J gene: TRBJ1-3; V gene: TRBV29-1
CDR3 protein: CASSVVPLSGANVLTF; CDR3 DNA: TGTGCCAGCAGCGTAGTCCCCCTCTCTGGGGCCAACGTCCTGACTTTC; clone size: NA; D gene: NA; J gene: TRBJ2-6; V gene: TRBV9
CDR3 protein: CASSLVVAGGLSETQYF; CDR3 DNA: TGTGCCAGCAGCTTGGTGGTAGCGGGGGGCCTCTCAGAGACCCAGTACTTC; clone size: NA; D gene: TRBD2; J gene: TRBJ2-5; V gene: TRBV5-5
CDR3 protein: CASSRSGRGYEQYF; CDR3 DNA: TGTGCCAGTAGTCGTAGCGGGAGGGGCTACGAGCAGTACTTC; clone size: NA; D gene: TRBD2; J gene: TRBJ2-7; V gene: TRBV19
CDR3 protein: CASSGVGVGLNTEAFF; CDR3 DNA: TGCGCCAGCAGTGGGGTAGGGGTCGGTCTCAACACTGAAGCTTTCTTT; clone size: NA; D gene: NA; J gene: TRBJ1-1; V gene: TRBV10-2
CDR3 protein: CASSLLNYGYTF; CDR3 DNA: TGTGCCAGCAGTCTACTAAACTATGGCTACACCTTC; clone size: NA; D gene: NA; J gene: TRBJ1-2; V gene: TRBV28
CDR3 protein: CASTDRNTGELFF; CDR3 DNA: TGTGCCAGCACGGACAGAAACACCGGGGAGCTGTTTTTT; clone size: NA; D gene: NA; J gene: TRBJ2-2; V gene: TRBV6-6
CDR3 protein: CASSSGTGNQPQHF; CDR3 DNA: TGTGCCAGCAGTTCCGGGACAGGCAATCAGCCCCAGCATTTT; clone size: NA; D gene: TRBD1; J gene: TRBJ1-5; V gene: TRBV28
CDR3 protein: CASSSNTQGVSGYTF; CDR3 DNA: TGCGCCAGCAGCTCCAATACCCAGGGGGTATCTGGCTACACCTTC; clone size: NA; D gene: TRBD1; J gene: TRBJ1-2; V gene: TRBV5-1
CDR3 protein: CASSREGNSYEQYF; CDR3 DNA: TGCGCCAGCAGCCGGGAGGGGAACTCCTACGAGCAGTACTTC; clone size: NA; D gene: TRBD2; J gene: TRBJ2-7; V gene: TRBV5-1
CDR3 protein: CASRPGQTYNSPLHF; CDR3 DNA: TGTGCCAGCAGACCGGGACAGACTTATAATTCACCCCTCCACTTT; clone size: NA; D gene: TRBD1; J gene: TRBJ1-6; V gene: TRBV5-4
CDR3 protein: CASSPPGLAGGTDTQYF; CDR3 DNA: TGTGCCAGCTCACCACCCGGACTAGCGGGGGGCACAGATACGCAGTATTTT; clone size: NA; D gene: TRBD2; J gene: TRBJ2-3; V gene: TRBV18
CDR3 protein: CASSNQDRGSEKLFF; CDR3 DNA: TGTGCCAGCAGTAACCAGGACAGGGGATCGGAAAAACTGTTTTTT; clone size: NA; D gene: TRBD1; J gene: TRBJ1-4; V gene: TRBV28
CDR3 protein: CASSKVGRDNEQFF; CDR3 DNA: TGTGCCAGCAGCAAAGTAGGGAGGGACAATGAGCAGTTCTTC; clone size: NA; D gene: NA; J gene: TRBJ2-1; V gene: TRBV21-1
CDR3 protein: CASSVGQVGSQPQHF; CDR3 DNA: TGCGCCAGCAGTGTGGGACAGGTCGGTAGTCAGCCCCAGCATTTT; clone size: NA; D gene: TRBD1; J gene: TRBJ1-5; V gene: TRBV10-2
CDR3 protein: CASSRGGSAKETQYF; CDR3 DNA: TGTGCCAGTAGCCGGGGGGGTAGTGCTAAAGAGACCCAGTACTTC; clone size: NA; D gene: TRBD2; J gene: TRBJ2-5; V gene: TRBV19
CDR3 protein: CASTYGGARNEKLFF; CDR3 DNA: TGTGCCAGCACGTATGGGGGGGCAAGAAATGAAAAACTGTTTTTT; clone size: few; D gene: NA; J gene: TRBJ1-4; V gene: TRBV2
CDR3 protein: CASSLTGNTEAFF; CDR3 DNA: TGTGCCAGCAGCTTGACGGGGAACACTGAAGCTTTCTTT; clone size: NA; D gene: NA; J gene: TRBJ1-1; V gene: TRBV5-5
CDR3 protein: CASSLKGVLTGELFF; CDR3 DNA: TGTGCCAGCAGCTTAAAAGGGGTACTCACCGGGGAGCTGTTTTTT; clone size: NA; D gene: NA; J gene: TRBJ2-2; V gene: TRBV11-2
CDR3 protein: CASSPGQGPETQYF; CDR3 DNA: TGTGCCAGCAGCCCAGGACAGGGCCCGGAGACCCAGTACTTC; clone size: NA; D gene: TRBD1; J gene: TRBJ2-5; V gene: TRBV11-2
CDR3 protein: CASSLVDTYTGELFF; CDR3 DNA: TGTGCCAGCAGCTTGGTAGACACATATACCGGGGAGCTGTTTTTT; clone size: once; D gene: NA; J gene: TRBJ2-2; V gene: TRBV5-4
CDR3 protein: CASSQDPAGKSYEQYF; CDR3 DNA: TGTGCCAGCAGCCAAGATCCAGCGGGCAAATCCTACGAGCAGTACTTC; clone size: NA; D gene: NA; J gene: TRBJ2-7; V gene: TRBV4-2
CDR3 protein: CASSRGRGQGETQYF; CDR3 DNA: TGTGCCAGCAGCCGGGGGCGGGGGCAGGGGGAGACCCAGTACTTC; clone size: NA; D gene: NA; J gene: TRBJ2-5; V gene: TRBV6-6
CDR3 protein: CASSVRGILFF; CDR3 DNA: TGTGCCAGCAGTGTTAGGGGAATCCTGTTTTTT; clone size: NA; D gene: NA; J gene: TRBJ1-4; V gene: TRBV28
CDR3 protein: CASSKEGEKDYGYTF; CDR3 DNA: TGTGCCAGCAGCAAAGAAGGGGAAAAGGACTATGGCTACACCTTC; clone size: few; D gene: NA; J gene: TRBJ1-2; V gene: TRBV21-1
CDR3 protein: CASSSGSGTGELFF; CDR3 DNA: TGTGCCAGCAGCAGCGGGAGCGGGACCGGGGAGCTGTTTTTT; clone size: NA; D gene: TRBD2; J gene: TRBJ2-2; V gene: TRBV7-9
CDR3 protein: CASSSTGPPSMNTEAFF; CDR3 DNA: TGCGCCAGCAGTTCGACAGGACCCCCTTCCATGAACACTGAAGCTTTCTTT; clone size: once; D gene: NA; J gene: TRBJ1-1; V gene: TRBV4-1
CDR3 protein: CVRSDETGRFHNTEAFF; CDR3 DNA: TGTGTCAGAAGCGACGAGACAGGGAGGTTCCACAACACTGAAGCTTTCTTT; clone size: NA; D gene: NA; J gene: TRBJ1-1; V gene: TRBV7-5
CDR3 protein: CASSMREANVLTF; CDR3 DNA: TGTGCCAGTAGTATGCGTGAGGCCAACGTCCTGACTTTC; clone size: NA; D gene: NA; J gene: TRBJ2-6; V gene: TRBV19
CDR3 protein: CASSSGGAGSSYNEQFF; CDR3 DNA: TGTGCCAGCAGCTCCGGCGGGGCGGGGAGCTCCTACAATGAGCAGTTCTTC; clone size: NA; D gene: NA; J gene: TRBJ2-1; V gene: TRBV7-9
CDR3 protein: CAWSTGSTAMGPNYGYTF; CDR3 DNA: TGTGCCTGGTCAACGGGCTCGACAGCCATGGGGCCAAACTATGGCTACACCTTC; clone size: NA; D gene: NA; J gene: TRBJ1-2; V gene: TRBV30
CDR3 protein: CASSLGQGNYGYTF; CDR3 DNA: TGTGCCAGCAGTCTGGGACAGGGTAACTATGGCTACACCTTC; clone size: NA; D gene: TRBD1; J gene: TRBJ1-2; V gene: TRBV28
CDR3 protein: CSARDYGTQYF; CDR3 DNA: TGCAGTGCTAGAGATTACGGGACCCAGTACTTC; clone size: few; D gene: NA; J gene: TRBJ2-5; V gene: TRBV20-1
CDR3 protein: CASSVAINSPLHF; CDR3 DNA: TGTGCCAGCAGCGTAGCCATTAATTCACCCCTCCACTTT; clone size: NA; D gene: NA; J gene: TRBJ1-6; V gene: TRBV9
CDR3 protein: CASRSPGHGNTEAFF; CDR3 DNA: TGTGCCAGCAGGTCTCCGGGACACGGGAACACTGAAGCTTTCTTT; clone size: NA; D gene: NA; J gene: TRBJ1-1; V gene: TRBV28
CDR3 protein: CASSLLWGGQEDTQYF; CDR3 DNA: TGTGCCAGCAGCTTGTTGTGGGGGGGCCAGGAAGATACGCAGTATTTT; clone size: NA; D gene: NA; J gene: TRBJ2-3; V gene: TRBV5-4
CDR3 protein: CASSYNSGEGGVSTEAFF; CDR3 DNA: TGTGCCAGCAGCTATAACTCCGGGGAGGGGGGAGTGTCCACTGAAGCTTTCTTT; clone size: NA; D gene: NA; J gene: TRBJ1-1; V gene: TRBV7-9
CDR3 protein: CAISDVLRGYTF; CDR3 DNA: TGTGCCATCAGTGATGTATTGCGGGGCTACACCTTC; clone size: once; D gene: NA; J gene: TRBJ1-2; V gene: TRBV10-3
CDR3 protein: CASHRTTNYGYTF; CDR3 DNA: TGTGCCAGCCACCGGACAACTAACTATGGCTACACCTTC; clone size: NA; D gene: NA; J gene: TRBJ1-2; V gene: TRBV2
CDR3 protein: CASSSGGYNTEAFF; CDR3 DNA: TGCGCCAGCAGCTCCGGAGGGTACAACACTGAAGCTTTCTTT; clone size: NA; D gene: NA; J gene: TRBJ1-1; V gene: TRBV5-1
CDR3 protein: CASSPTGPGNTIYF; CDR3 DNA: TGTGCCAGCAGCCCGACAGGGCCGGGAAACACCATATATTTT; clone size: NA; D gene: TRBD1; J gene: TRBJ1-3; V gene: TRBV28
CDR3 protein: CASSRVSTGELFF; CDR3 DNA: TGTGCCAGCAGCCGCGTTAGCACCGGGGAGCTGTTTTTT; clone size: NA; D gene: NA; J gene: TRBJ2-2; V gene: TRBV3-1/TRBV3-2
CDR3 protein: CASSIEGTRGGIQYF; CDR3 DNA: TGTGCCAGTAGTATAGAAGGGACTAGAGGGGGCATTCAGTACTTC; clone size: NA; D gene: TRBD2; J gene: TRBJ2-4; V gene: TRBV19
CDR3 protein: CASSLVAGMLSSGANVLTF; CDR3 DNA: TGTGCCAGCAGCTTGGTGGCCGGGATGTTGAGCTCTGGGGCCAACGTCCTGACTTTC; clone size: NA; D gene: NA; J gene: TRBJ2-6; V gene: TRBV7-2